The entry that follows covers one TCR beta chain sequence. Its antigen is not known. The CDR3 is made up of 15 amino acids. Germline V CDR1 and CDR2: SGHRS, YFSETQ. V was cut by 0 bases and J by 8 bases, with 12 bases left in between. The source of the sample is a study of shared clonotypes between healthy human individuals. Study-level background: Each donor's CD4 naive and CD4 memory cells filled three plates apiece, CD8 naive two, and CD8 memory one. Study observations and caveats: Generation probabilities were higher for clonotypes shared across all four sorted-subset donors than for unshared ones.

The table came from immunoSEQ multiplex PCR; TCRdb's copy has only in-frame clones and leaves some out. The sample gives millions of clones, approximately 94% of which show up once; 0.13% to 0.15% is in the top ten. This TCR was recovered from a young man in good health. V and J are TRBV5-1 and TRBJ1-6; D not certain. The sample taken for sequencing was naive CD4+ T cells sorted from blood. Subset: CD45RA+ positively selected. The CDR3 DNA follows: TGCGCCAGCAGCTTGGGCCCAAGGGAGGATTCACCCCTCCACTTT. This translates into CASSLGPREDSPLHF. Full variable domain (rest looked up from reference TRBV5-1 and TRBJ1-6): KAGVTQTPRYLIKTRGQQVTLSCSPISGHRSVSWYQQTPGQGLQFLFEYFSETQRNKGNFPGRFSGRQFSNSRSEMNVSTLELGDSALYLCASSLGPREDSPLHFGNGTRLTVT.